These 24 T cell receptor beta chains were all obtained from the same sample, sequenced in a study of blood T cell repertoires in COVID-19. Generated by immunoSEQ multiplex PCR, the TCRdb table keeps only in-frame clones and is missing some. Of 250,000 or so clones listed, 80% to 90% were seen once; the top ten hold approximately 6.6%. What was sequenced was PBMCs or T cells enriched from blood (not recorded which). These receptors were obtained from a woman aged 45-65 years who had been exposed to COVID-19.

The chain links TRBV6-5 to TRBJ2-2; D is unclear. V was shortened by 1 base and J by 1 base, with 10 bases between the two germline ends. Germline CDR1 is MNHEY and CDR2 is SVGAGI. The CDR3 runs to 16 residues. CDR3 protein: CASSYFQTMNTGELFF. The DNA for the CDR3 is TGTGCCAGCAGTTACTTTCAGACAATGAACACCGGGGAGCTGTTTTTT.

CDR3 protein: CASSQDPGGTYNSPLHF. The CDR3 nucleotides are TGCGCCAGCAGCCAAGATCCGGGGGGCACCTATAATTCACCCCTCCACTTT. This rearrangement joins TRBV4-1 to TRBJ1-6, with a tentative D call TRBD1 (6 bases). CDR1 and CDR2 from the germline V gene are MGHRA and YSYEKL. The length of the CDR3 is 17 residues. Trimming took off 0 bases at V and 2 bases at J, with 11 bases between the two ends.

The chain has TRBV7-9 and TRBJ1-6; D may be TRBD1 (5 bases). V was clipped by 6 bases and J by 0 bases, with 15 bases between them. This CDR3 region has 17 residues. Per the germline V gene, CDR1 is SEHNR and CDR2 is FQNEAQ (reference sequence). CDR3 loop: CASSPRGGSSYNSPLHF. The CDR3 DNA is TGTGCCAGCAGTCCTAGGGGAGGAAGCTCCTATAATTCACCCCTCCACTTT.

The rearrangement uses TRBV6-1 and TRBJ1-2; D possibly corresponds to TRBD1 (6 bases). V was shortened by 3 bases and J by 0 bases, with 11 bases between the two germline ends. The V gene's germline CDR1 is MNHNS and CDR2 SASEGT. This CDR3 comprises 15 residues. The CDR3 sequence is CASSELWGPNYGYTF. CDR3 coding DNA: TGTGCCAGCAGTGAGCTTTGGGGGCCTAACTATGGCTACACCTTC.

This sequence joins TRBV11-2 and TRBJ1-2; TRBD1 might be the D (6 bases). V was shortened by 3 bases and J by 7 bases, with 9 bases between the two germline ends. This CDR3 comprises 12 residues. The germline gives CDR1 SGHAT, CDR2 FQNNGV. CDR3 coding DNA: TGTGCCAGCAGCTTTTCAGGGGCTGGCTACACCTTC. Encoded protein: CASSFSGAGYTF.

This clone appeared once. The chain links TRBV5-5 to TRBJ1-2, with D maybe TRBD1 (5 bases). The CDR3 length is 15 residues. V was pared by 6 bases and J by 6 bases, with 21 bases between. The V gene's germline CDR1 is SGHKS and CDR2 YYEKEE (reference sequence). The CDR3 is CASTPMGREFNGYTF. Here the CDR3 DNA reads TGTGCCAGCACCCCGATGGGCAGGGAATTTAATGGCTACACCTTC.

The V and J genes are TRBV5-1 and TRBJ2-1; weak D call: TRBD2 (7 bases). The CDR3 has 15 residues. Germline assignment: CDR1 SGHRS and CDR2 YFSETQ. The germline V and J ends were trimmed by 2 bases and 8 bases, with 17 bases remaining between them. The CDR3 protein is CASSFVGGGEYEQFF. DNA for the CDR3: TGCGCCAGCAGCTTTGTGGGGGGGGGCGAATATGAGCAGTTCTTC.

The chain employs TRBV5-1 and TRBJ2-1, with no clear D. Per the germline V gene, CDR1 is SGHRS and CDR2 is YFSETQ. The V end lost 4 bases, the J end lost 0 bases, and 11 bases lay between the germline ends. The CDR3 runs 15 residues. As DNA, the CDR3 is TGCGCCAGCAGCCAAACTACCTTCTCCTACAATGAGCAGTTCTTC. Translating it yields CASSQTTFSYNEQFF.

This clone has just one count. The gene calls are TRBV18 and TRBJ2-5; no reliable D call. Germline-derived CDR1 and CDR2 are KGHSH and LQKENI. V lost 3 bases to trimming and J lost 5 bases, with 10 bases between them. This CDR3 region has 13 residues. As DNA, the CDR3 is TGTGCCAGCTCACCCTATGGAGAGGAGACCCAGTACTTC. It translates to CASSPYGEETQYF.

This chain connects TRBV25-1 to TRBJ1-2, with 7 bases identical to TRBD1. CDR3 length: 17 amino acids. In germline, CDR1 is MGHDK, CDR2 SYGVNS. After removal of 8 bases from V and 5 bases from J, the junction contained 20 bases not matched to a gene. CDR3 bases: TGTGCCAGCTCCCCGCCATTTATGAGACAGGGCTCATATGGCTACACCTTC. Its translation is CASSPPFMRQGSYGYTF.

The rearrangement joins TRBV5-1 to TRBJ1-1; D is unclear. CDR3 length: 15 amino acids. Trimming left V 4 bases short and J 5 bases short, with 18 bases between. Germline V lookup: CDR1 SGHRS, CDR2 YFSETQ. CDR3 nucleotide sequence: TGCGCCAGCAGCACGGCGGCCATAAAAGGTACTGAAGCTTTCTTT. Translation gives CASSTAAIKGTEAFF.

V and J are TRBV19 and TRBJ1-1; the D is unclear. Per the germline V gene, CDR1 is LNHDA and CDR2 is SQIVND (reference sequence). The ends were cut back, 5 bases at V and 3 bases at J, with 13 bases in the middle. The CDR3 consists of 14 residues. CDR3 in DNA: TGTGCCAGTAGTGCTGCGAGGGCGGACACTGAAGCTTTCTTT. It is translated as CASSAARADTEAFF.

The genes are TRBV27 and TRBJ1-1; no clear D gene. Germline V gene lookup returns CDR1 MNHEY and CDR2 SMNVEV (reference sequence). With 4 bases removed from V and 5 bases from J, the gap between germline ends came to 11 bases. This CDR3 region has 13 residues. The CDR3 sequence is CASSSTGRTEAFF. Here the CDR3 DNA reads TGTGCCAGCAGTTCCACGGGGAGGACTGAAGCTTTCTTT.

This clone appeared a single time. This rearrangement joins TRBV12-3 or TRBV12-4 to TRBJ1-5; TRBD1 might be the D (5 bases). Trimming shortened V by 5 bases and J by 6 bases, and 11 bases separated the two germline ends. CDR3 length equals 13 residues. DNA of the CDR3: TGTGCCAGCAGTCCTGGGGGGATTCAGCCCCAGCATTTT. Its translation: CASSPGGIQPQHF.

The chain links TRBV28 to TRBJ2-5; 9 positions match TRBD1. Germline-derived CDR1 and CDR2 are MDHEN and SYDVKM. V trimming: 6 bases; J trimming: 4 bases; junction bases outside the gene matches: 9. This CDR3 has 15 amino acids. DNA of the CDR3: TGTGCCAGCAGCTCCCTCACAGGGGGCCGAGAGACCCAGTACTTC. This encodes CASSSLTGGRETQYF.

The chain joins TRBV9 to TRBJ1-2; D not resolved. CDR1 and CDR2 (germline): SGDLS, YYNGEE. This CDR3 spans 14 amino acids. V lost 4 bases, J lost 1 base, and 11 bases lay in between. CDR3 residues: CASSPPGINYGYTF. In nucleotides, the CDR3 is TGTGCCAGCAGCCCCCCCGGGATTAACTATGGCTACACCTTC.

The chain carries TRBV5-5 and TRBJ2-5, with a tentative D call TRBD2 (5 bases). V was clipped by 4 bases and J by 5 bases, with 12 bases between them. The germline V gene encodes CDR1 SGHKS and CDR2 YYEKEE (reference sequence). The CDR3 is made up of 13 amino acids. The CDR3 is CASSGMSGETQYF. The CDR3 DNA is TGTGCCAGCAGCGGAATGTCGGGGGAGACCCAGTACTTC.

The CDR3 here is CASSLGGSYGYTF. The CDR3 coding sequence is TGTGCCAGCAGCTTAGGAGGATCCTATGGCTACACCTTC. V usage is TRBV7-9 and J usage is TRBJ1-2, with D unclear. Germline V CDR1 and CDR2: SEHNR, FQNEAQ (reference sequence). V lost 1 base to trimming and J lost 4 bases, with 7 bases between them. This CDR3 comprises 13 residues.

The V call is TRBV3-1 (or the pseudogene TRBV3-2), the J call TRBJ1-1, with D tentatively TRBD1 (6 bases). This CDR3 region has 14 residues. Trimming shortened V by 0 bases and J by 1 base, and 6 bases separated the two germline ends. Germline loops: CDR1 LGHDT, CDR2 YNNKEL (reference sequence). The DNA of the CDR3 is TGTGCCAGCAGCCAAGACAGGGGGAACACTGAAGCTTTCTTT. It translates to CASSQDRGNTEAFF.

The V gene is TRBV10-3, the J gene TRBJ2-1, with 11 bases that match TRBD1. With 4 bases clipped from V and 7 bases from J, the junction kept 9 bases outside the gene matches. The germline V gene has CDR1 ENHRY and CDR2 SYGVKD. CDR3 length: 16 amino acids. CDR3 sequence (DNA): TGTGCCATCAGTGTTGGAGGACAGGGGGCGCGTAATGAGCAGTTCTTC. It specifies CAISVGGQGARNEQFF.

V gene TRBV5-1 combines with J gene TRBJ2-7; TRBD2 matches at 11 bases. The ends lost 0 bases at V and 2 bases at J; junction bases unmatched: 4. CDR3 length equals 16 residues. CDR1 is SGHRS and CDR2 is YFSETQ in the germline V gene. The CDR3, as DNA: TGCGCCAGCAGCTTGGCTAGCGGGGGGCGCCCCTACGAGCAGTACTTC. This sequence encodes CASSLASGGRPYEQYF.

This chain links TRBV6-5 with TRBJ2-1; D might be TRBD2 (6 bases). V lost 5 bases, J lost 9 bases, and 20 bases lay in between. Germline V gives CDR1 MNHEY, CDR2 SVGAGI. The CDR3 runs to 15 residues. The CDR3 region is CASSLALGTLGEQFF. CDR3 nucleotide sequence: TGTGCCAGCAGTCTTGCGCTTGGGACTTTGGGTGAGCAGTTCTTC.

The rearrangement uses TRBV11-2 and TRBJ2-1; 8 nucleotides match TRBD1. V lost 3 bases, J lost 7 bases, and 8 bases stayed unmatched. The germline V gene encodes CDR1 SGHAT and CDR2 FQNNGV. The CDR3 has 15 amino acids. The CDR3 region is CASSFTDRGKNEQFF. For the CDR3, the DNA is TGTGCCAGCAGCTTCACCGACAGGGGTAAGAATGAGCAGTTCTTC. The variable domain in full, with the rest retrieved from reference TRBV11-2 and TRBJ2-1, is EAGVAQSPRYKIIEKRQSVAFWCNPISGHATLYWYQQILGQGPKLLIQFQNNGVVDDSQLPKDRFSAERLKGVDSTLKIQPAKLEDSAVYLCASSFTDRGKNEQFFGPGTRLTVL.

The chain combines TRBV6-1 with TRBJ2-7, with 9 bases that match TRBD2. Trimming took 4 bases from V and 5 from J; bases not matched to a gene: 15. Germline CDR1 MNHNS, CDR2 SASEGT. The CDR3 has 17 residues. The CDR3 is CASSVTGTSHYGHEQYF. CDR3 sequence (DNA): TGTGCCAGCAGTGTAACCGGGACTAGCCATTACGGCCACGAGCAGTACTTC.